The subject of this entry is one TCR beta chain. This sample is part of a study of response to subunit inactivated influenza vaccine. This CDR3 spans 12 amino acids. Germline-derived CDR1 and CDR2 are MNHEY and SVGAGI. Between the trimmed V and J ends, which lost 6 bases and 6 bases, there was a span of 9 bases. Using its own MiXCR run on the RT-PCR reads, TCRdb lists one record per CDR3 protein. This sample has around 570,000 distinct CDR3 sequences; roughly 12% occur once, and the top ten carry approximately 11%. The data were also submitted as part of a second study, on T cells expressing NK-cell markers. That work contributes: Beta-chain TCR cDNA was generated via 5'RACE template switching with UMIs.

The J gene is TRBJ2-1, the V gene TRBV6-5; no definite D call. The sequencing here drew on PBMCs from blood, taken on the day of vaccination. This clonotype was sampled from a man in his fifties who received an inactivated influenza vaccine. The CDR3, as DNA: TGTGCCAGCAGCCCCAGCGCCAATGAGCAGTTCTTC. Translating it yields CASSPSANEQFF.